One and the same sample provided the 16 T cell receptor beta chains below, sequenced in a study of coeliac disease. Data came from immunoSEQ multiplex PCR; TCRdb stores just in-frame clones and leaves some out. The profile shows fewer than 7,000 clones, over 60% of them singletons. The sequencing sample was made of lamina propria lymphocytes from the gut. Receptors were obtained from a man aged 25 to 40 with celiac disease.

This clone was detected only a few times. V is TRBV6-5 and J is TRBJ1-1, with 11 bases that match TRBD1. This CDR3 comprises 14 residues. J lost 7 bases, V lost 4 bases, and 5 bases had no gene match. The germline gives CDR1 MNHEY, CDR2 SVGAGI. The CDR3 spells CASSSTDRGLEAFF. The CDR3 nucleotides are TGTGCCAGCAGTTCAACGGACAGGGGGCTTGAAGCTTTCTTT.

The rearrangement uses TRBV6-5 and TRBJ2-7, with 9 bases lining up with TRBD2. This CDR3 region has 15 residues. Germline values: CDR1 MNHEY, CDR2 SVGAGI. V was pared by 5 bases and J by 3 bases, with 8 bases of the junction left unmatched. The CDR3 loop is CASSTTSGLRYEQYF. In nucleotides, the CDR3 is TGTGCCAGCAGTACCACTAGCGGGCTTCGCTACGAGCAGTACTTC.

V is TRBV27 and J is TRBJ2-7; D not certain. Germline V lookup: CDR1 MNHEY, CDR2 SMNVEV (reference sequence). The V end lost 4 bases, the J end lost 3 bases, and 10 bases lay between the germline ends. CDR3 size: 13 residues. The CDR3 region is CASSSGILYEQYF. CDR3 coding DNA: TGTGCCAGCAGTTCCGGTATTCTCTACGAGCAGTACTTC.

Only one count was recorded for this clone. The chain recombines TRBV2 with TRBJ2-5, with 9 positions matching TRBD2. Germline CDR1 and CDR2: SNHLY and FYNNEI. The CDR3 covers 15 residues. V lost 4 bases to trimming and J lost 4 bases; unmatched junction nucleotides: 7. The chain's CDR3 is CASSVRGGAVETQYF. Here the CDR3 DNA reads TGTGCCAGCAGTGTGCGCGGGGGGGCCGTAGAGACCCAGTACTTC.

The chain has TRBV5-1 and TRBJ2-2; 11 bases match TRBD2. This CDR3 comprises 18 residues. Trimming at V came to 4 bases and at J to 3 bases, leaving 11 bases not matched to a gene. The germline V gene has CDR1 SGHRS and CDR2 YFSETQ. CDR3 protein: CASSALHPGLADTGELFF. CDR3 nucleotide sequence: TGCGCCAGCAGCGCACTTCATCCGGGACTAGCGGACACCGGGGAGCTGTTTTTT.

Points on this clone: The junction does not match germline at one end; this may be a read error. The sample has other DNA sequences that encode this CDR3 too. The rearrangement uses TRBV6-5 and TRBJ1-1; no clear D gene. Germline CDR1 is MNHEY and CDR2 is SVGAGI. The CDR3 sequence is 14 residues long. The CDR3 protein is CASSYGGANTKAFF. For the CDR3, the DNA is TGTGCCAGCAGTTACGGCGGAGCTAACACTAAAGCTTTCTTT.

This clone has a handful of counts. The chain has TRBV6-5 and TRBJ2-7; 10 positions agree with TRBD1. V dropped 6 bases and J dropped 1; count of bases not matched to a gene: 6. The germline V gene encodes CDR1 MNHEY and CDR2 SVGAGI. The CDR3 runs to 15 residues. As DNA, the CDR3 is TGTGCCAGCAGCTGGGGGACAGGGGCATCCTACGAGCAGTACTTC. Translating it yields CASSWGTGASYEQYF.

The V call is TRBV5-1, the J call TRBJ2-1, with 7 bases lining up with TRBD2. After removal of 2 bases from V and 9 bases from J, the junction contained 11 bases not matched to a gene. This CDR3 comprises 15 residues. CDR1 and CDR2 from the germline V gene are SGHRS and YFSETQ. The CDR3, as DNA: TGCGCCAGCAGCTTCCCCTCTAGCGGCCAGATTGAGCAGTTCTTC. Translating gives CASSFPSSGQIEQFF.

The J gene is TRBJ1-4, the V gene TRBV7-9; no reliable D call. The V gene lost 3 bases and the J gene lost 7 bases, with 3 bases spanning the gap. This CDR3 is built from 11 residues. From germline, CDR1 is SEHNR and CDR2 FQNEAQ (reference sequence). In DNA, the CDR3 is TGTGCCAGCAGCTTGAGTGAAAAACTGTTTTTT. It yields the protein CASSLSEKLFF.

The rearrangement uses TRBV4-2 and TRBJ2-1; the match to TRBD2 covers 12 bases. The CDR3 extends over 17 amino acids. V trimming: 0 bases; J trimming: 8 bases; junction bases outside the gene matches: 8. In germline, CDR1 is LGHNA, CDR2 YNFKEQ. Written as DNA, the CDR3 is TGTGCCAGCAGCCAAGAGACTAGCGGGAGCTCATGGGATGAGCAGTTCTTC. Translated: CASSQETSGSSWDEQFF.

In its sample, this clone was seen once. The gene calls are TRBV6-1 and TRBJ2-7; no firm D call. In germline, CDR1 is MNHNS, CDR2 SASEGT. The germline V and J ends were trimmed by 2 bases and 2 bases, with 13 bases remaining between them. CDR3 length: 15 amino acids. CDR3 sequence: CASSESRGLAYEQYF. CDR3 DNA sequence: TGTGCCAGCAGTGAATCGAGAGGATTGGCCTACGAGCAGTACTTC.

The chain links TRBV2 to TRBJ2-5; tentatively, D is TRBD1 (6 bases). Germline CDR1 reads SNHLY; CDR2 reads FYNNEI. The CDR3 consists of 11 residues. V was shortened by 10 bases and J by 4 bases, with 10 bases between the two germline ends. CDR3 loop: CAITGRETQYF. In DNA form, the CDR3 reads TGTGCCATTACAGGGCGAGAGACCCAGTACTTC.

The J gene is TRBJ2-7, the V gene TRBV7-8; TRBD1 matches at 10 bases. This CDR3 spans 17 amino acids. V dropped 5 bases and J dropped 4; count of bases not matched to a gene: 14. Per the germline V gene, CDR1 is SGHVS and CDR2 is FQNEAQ. CDR3 in amino acids: CASSRGLRDRGWYEQYF. CDR3 coding DNA: TGTGCCAGCAGCCGGGGTCTCCGGGACAGGGGTTGGTACGAGCAGTACTTC.

This chain joins TRBV7-2 and TRBJ2-3; 7 bases are shared with TRBD2. The CDR3 consists of 16 residues. With 4 bases clipped from V and 1 base from J, the junction kept 8 bases outside the gene matches. Germline CDR1 and CDR2: SGHTA and FQGNSA. CDR3 amino acids: CASSSLTSLGTDTQYF. CDR3 bases: TGTGCCAGCAGCTCCCTGACTAGCCTAGGCACAGATACGCAGTATTTT.

This chain joins TRBV19 and TRBJ1-4; a weak D match, TRBD1 (6 bases). This CDR3 spans 14 amino acids. The germline V gene encodes CDR1 LNHDA and CDR2 SQIVND (reference sequence). V lost 7 bases and J lost 2, with 11 bases in between. This chain's CDR3 is CASTTQGTNEKLFF. Written as DNA, the CDR3 is TGTGCCAGTACCACACAGGGTACTAATGAAAAACTGTTTTTT.

The J gene is TRBJ2-1, the V gene TRBV5-1; perhaps TRBD1 as D (8 bases). V lost 5 bases and J 5 bases, leaving 17 bases between the germline ends. Germline CDR1 reads SGHRS; CDR2 reads YFSETQ. The CDR3 runs to 15 residues. The CDR3 region is CASRQGGRIDNEQFF. The CDR3 nucleotides are TGCGCCAGCAGACAGGGGGGGCGCATTGACAATGAGCAGTTCTTC.